These 19 T cell receptor beta chains were sequenced from one sample in a study of OX40 agonist ivuxolimab in advanced cancers. The repertoire was sequenced with immunoSEQ multiplex PCR; TCRdb's copy has only in-frame clones and lacks some. The sample shows 60,000 to 100,000 clones, about nine tenths of them seen only once. Material: CD4+ or CD8+ T cells sorted from blood, obtained in a trial of the OX40 agonist ivuxolimab. The source of these receptors is an adult with an advanced solid tumor such as melanoma, head and neck, liver or kidney cancer.

The chain joins TRBV28 to TRBJ1-1; 9 nucleotides line up with TRBD1. The junction had 5 bases not matched to a gene; V was cut back by 2 bases and J by 10 bases. This CDR3 has 13 amino acids. In germline, CDR1 is MDHEN, CDR2 SYDVKM. CDR3: CASSLEGQGTAFF. CDR3 nucleotide sequence: TGTGCCAGCAGTTTAGAGGGACAGGGAACAGCTTTCTTT.

This chain links TRBV6-5 with TRBJ1-4, with a tentative D call TRBD1 (6 bases). CDR1 MNHEY and CDR2 SVGAGI come from the germline V gene. The CDR3 is 16 residues long. The V end lost 4 bases, the J end lost 5 bases, and 17 bases lay between the germline ends. CDR3 sequence (DNA): TGTGCCAGCAGTTGGGACCCCCGGGGGCTAAATGAAAAACTGTTTTTT. It specifies CASSWDPRGLNEKLFF.

This clone was found once. This chain uses TRBV2 with TRBJ2-2, with D unresolved. Trimming stripped 2 bases from V and 4 bases from J, with 14 bases between. The CDR3 loop spans 16 amino acids. Germline V gene sequence: CDR1 SNHLY, CDR2 FYNNEI. The chain's CDR3 is CASSELHGPGTGELFF. The CDR3, as DNA: TGTGCCAGCAGTGAACTGCATGGGCCGGGCACCGGGGAGCTGTTTTTT. The complete variable domain, with remaining parts taken from reference TRBV2 and TRBJ2-2, reads EPEVTQTPSHQVTQMGQEVILRCVPISNHLYFYWYRQILGQKVEFLVSFYNNEISEKSEIFDDQFSVERPDGSNFTLKIRSTKLEDSAMYFCASSELHGPGTGELFFGEGSRLTVL.

The chain combines TRBV5-6 with TRBJ1-6; no clear D gene. The CDR3 consists of 15 residues. CDR1 is SGHDT, CDR2 YYEEEE, per germline. V shed 2 bases and J shed 7 bases, with 13 bases lying between them. The CDR3 loop is CASSFFPQRNSPLHF. CDR3 coding DNA: TGTGCCAGCAGCTTCTTTCCGCAGAGAAATTCACCCCTCCACTTT.

V and J are TRBV7-2 and TRBJ2-5, with a weak D call TRBD2 (6 bases). Germline assignment: CDR1 SGHTA and CDR2 FQGNSA. The CDR3 spans 15 residues. Trimming took 4 bases from V and 1 from J, leaving 13 bases between them. CDR3 in amino acids: CASSSQTRVQETQYF. The DNA for the CDR3 is TGTGCCAGCAGCTCACAGACTAGAGTCCAAGAGACCCAGTACTTC.

CDR3 DNA: TGTGCCAGCAGTGATTTCAGCCAAGTCTCCTACAATGAGCAGTTCTTC. Translating gives CASSDFSQVSYNEQFF. The chain joins TRBV6-4 to TRBJ2-1; D gene unclear. The germline gives CDR1 MRHNA, CDR2 SNTAGT. The CDR3 contains 16 residues. Between the trimmed V and J ends, which lost 3 bases and 0 bases, there was a span of 12 bases.

The DNA for the CDR3 is TGTGCCAGCAGCTTAGATGGTCTAGCGGGAGTCAATGAGCAGTTCTTC. It translates to CASSLDGLAGVNEQFF. The chain has TRBV11-3 and TRBJ2-1, with 10 bases aligning to TRBD2. Per the germline V gene, CDR1 is SGHNT and CDR2 is YENEEA. Trimming took 0 bases from V and 6 from J; bases not matched to a gene: 5. The CDR3 loop spans 16 amino acids.

The chain employs TRBV25-1 and TRBJ1-2; tentative D call: TRBD1 (5 bases). Trimming pared 4 bases from V and 2 bases from J, leaving 8 bases between. The V gene's germline CDR1 is MGHDK and CDR2 SYGVNS. This CDR3 is 13 amino acids long. In DNA, the CDR3 is TGTGCCAGCAGTGTCAGACAGAACTATGGCTACACCTTC. Protein: CASSVRQNYGYTF.

The V gene is TRBV29-1, the J gene TRBJ2-1; 8 bases line up with TRBD2. With V trimmed by 7 bases and J by 0 bases, 2 bases remained unmatched. The germline V gene encodes CDR1 SQVTM and CDR2 ANQGSEA. This CDR3 spans 13 amino acids. CDR3 protein: CSGGTSSYNEQFF. CDR3 nucleotides: TGCAGCGGAGGGACTAGCTCCTACAATGAGCAGTTCTTC.

This chain uses TRBV27 with TRBJ2-1; D is unclear. Between the trimmed V and J ends, which lost 10 bases and 6 bases, there was a span of 16 bases. Germline V gene sequence: CDR1 MNHEY, CDR2 SMNVEV (reference sequence). CDR3 length: 13 amino acids. CDR3 coding DNA: TGTGCCACCAAATCTCTGGGCGCCAATGAGCAGTTCTTC. This translates into CATKSLGANEQFF.

This clone was recorded only once. This chain connects TRBV7-6 to TRBJ1-1, with D possibly being TRBD1 (6 bases). Per the germline V gene, CDR1 is SGHVS and CDR2 is FNYEAQ. Trimming cost V 2 bases and J 11 bases, with 18 bases left between them. The CDR3 covers 14 residues. The CDR3 bases are TGTGCCAGCAGCTTATCGAACAGGGAGGGGAGGGCTTTCTTT. This encodes CASSLSNREGRAFF.

This clone has more than one count but fewer than ten. The CDR3 nucleotides read TGTGCCAGCAGCCCAGGGGGGATAATAAATGAGCAGTTCTTC. Protein: CASSPGGIINEQFF. The chain is built from TRBV7-3 and TRBJ2-1, with D tentatively TRBD1 (7 bases). Germline CDR1 and CDR2: SGHTA and FQGTGA. The CDR3 sequence is 14 residues long. The V gene lost 5 bases and the J gene lost 7 bases, with 15 bases spanning the gap.

The chain carries TRBV30 and TRBJ2-1; D unclear. The CDR3 is 15 amino acids. Germline CDR1 is GTSNPN and CDR2 is SVGIG (reference sequence). Trimming pared 2 bases from V and 9 bases from J, leaving 20 bases between. Written as DNA, the CDR3 is TGTGCCTGGAGTCGTTCTACCTTAAAGTTCGGTGAGCAGTTCTTC. Its protein is CAWSRSTLKFGEQFF.

V is TRBV7-8 and J is TRBJ1-2; 7 bases agree with TRBD1. V shed 5 bases and J 8 bases; nucleotides not matched to a gene: 14. Germline assignment: CDR1 SGHVS and CDR2 FQNEAQ. This CDR3 is 15 amino acids long. DNA for the CDR3: TGTGCCAGCAGCCGGGACGGCAGGGGGGTCGAGGGCTACACCTTC. This translates into CASSRDGRGVEGYTF.

The rearrangement links TRBV11-3 to TRBJ2-5; possible D gene TRBD1, 5 bases. The V end lost 3 bases, the J end lost 5 bases, and 19 bases lay between the germline ends. Per the germline V gene, CDR1 is SGHNT and CDR2 is YENEEA. This CDR3 is 16 amino acids long. CDR3 region: CASSFQGASLRETQYF. CDR3 nucleotides: TGTGCCAGCAGCTTCCAAGGGGCCTCGCTTCGGGAGACCCAGTACTTC.

CDR3 sequence: CASSLVVGGEQFF. The DNA for the CDR3 is TGTGCCAGCAGCTTAGTTGTAGGCGGTGAGCAGTTCTTC. The rearrangement uses TRBV11-2 and TRBJ2-1; no reliable D call. Per the germline V gene, CDR1 is SGHAT and CDR2 is FQNNGV. The V end lost 1 base, the J end lost 9 bases, and 10 bases lay between the germline ends. This CDR3 contains 13 residues.

The chain links TRBV5-5 to TRBJ1-4; possible D gene TRBD1, 5 bases. The germline gives CDR1 SGHKS, CDR2 YYEKEE (reference sequence). This CDR3 comprises 15 residues. V was cut by 4 bases and J by 3 bases, with 13 bases left in between. In nucleotides, the CDR3 is TGTGCCAGCAGCCCCGGGGGACGGGCTAATGAAAAACTGTTTTTT. Protein sequence: CASSPGGRANEKLFF.

This clone has just one count. The V and J genes are TRBV7-3 and TRBJ2-7; D is unclear. The germline gives CDR1 SGHTA, CDR2 FQGTGA. Deletions cut 1 base from V and 6 bases from J, with 10 bases between. CDR3 size: 13 residues. The CDR3 sequence: CASSLSYLGEQYF. Written as DNA, the CDR3 is TGTGCCAGCAGCTTAAGTTACCTCGGCGAGCAGTACTTC.

The chain combines TRBV4-3 with TRBJ2-1; 10 nucleotides agree with TRBD1. With 0 bases clipped from V and 13 bases from J, the junction kept 6 bases outside the gene matches. The V gene's germline CDR1 is LGHNA and CDR2 YSLEER. CDR3 length: 14 amino acids. The CDR3 reads CASSQDQGQGYQFF. The CDR3 region has the DNA TGCGCCAGCAGCCAAGATCAGGGACAGGGGTACCAGTTCTTC.